The 30 T cell receptor beta chains in this list originate from one sample, sequenced in a study of blood T cell repertoires in COVID-19. Sequencing was performed with immunoSEQ multiplex PCR; in TCRdb, only in-frame clones are kept and a portion is missing. Here the sample spans 110,000 to 150,000 clones, 80% being singletons. Sequenced sample: peripheral blood. Every receptor here comes from a man in his 70s who had recovered from COVID-19.

The chain couples TRBV19 to TRBJ2-1; 9 bases match TRBD1. Germline V CDR1 and CDR2: LNHDA, SQIVND (reference sequence). The J segment lost 1 base and the V segment lost 7 bases, leaving 11 bases of the junction unmatched. The CDR3 is 17 residues long. The CDR3 region has the DNA TGTGCCAGTACCAAAACTAAGGGACAGGGATCCTACAATGAGCAGTTCTTC. Its protein is CASTKTKGQGSYNEQFF.

The chain has TRBV11-3 and TRBJ2-5; a weak D match, TRBD1 (6 bases). Trimming pared 3 bases from V and 1 base from J, leaving 18 bases between. The CDR3 contains 17 residues. Germline-derived CDR1 and CDR2 are SGHNT and YENEEA. CDR3 coding DNA: TGTGCCAGCAGCTTTGGGCGACAGGTTGGGGGCCAAGAGACCCAGTACTTC. It specifies CASSFGRQVGGQETQYF.

The chain joins TRBV5-1 to TRBJ2-3; 8 positions match TRBD1. V was pared by 4 bases and J by 1 base, with 8 bases of the junction left unmatched. Germline assignment: CDR1 SGHRS and CDR2 YFSETQ. The CDR3 is 16 amino acids. The CDR3 protein is CASSLHPGQGTDTQYF. The CDR3 DNA sequence: TGCGCCAGCAGCCTACATCCGGGACAGGGCACAGATACGCAGTATTTT.

The CDR3 spells CASGLAYSRGETVVYGYTF. The CDR3 nucleotides are TGTGCTAGTGGTTTGGCTTATTCCAGGGGCGAAACTGTAGTCTATGGCTACACCTTC. This chain joins TRBV12-5 and TRBJ1-2; perhaps TRBD1 as D (6 bases). The germline V gene has CDR1 LGHNT and CDR2 FRNRAP. Trimming took 1 base from V and 4 from J, leaving 25 bases between them. There are 19 residues in the CDR3. The whole variable domain, filled in from reference TRBV12-5 and TRBJ1-2, reads DARVTQTPRHKVTEMGQEVTMRCQPILGHNTVFWYRQTMMQGLELLAYFRNRAPLDDSGMPKDRFSAEMPDATLATLKIQPSEPRDSAVYFCASGLAYSRGETVVYGYTFGSGTRLTVV.

This clone showed up just once. V gene TRBV27 combines with J gene TRBJ2-7; D possibly matches TRBD1 or TRBD2 (10 bases each). Trimming left V 4 bases short and J 2 bases short, with 24 bases between. Germline CDR1 MNHEY, CDR2 SMNVEV (reference sequence). There are 18 residues in the CDR3. CDR3 region: CASSSTGGGLAGAYEQYF. As DNA, the CDR3 is TGTGCCAGCAGTTCGACAGGGGGCGGGCTAGCGGGGGCCTACGAGCAGTACTTC.

V gene TRBV3-1 (or the pseudogene TRBV3-2) combines with J gene TRBJ2-7; D is ambiguous. Germline V gene sequence: CDR1 LGHDT, CDR2 YNNKEL (reference sequence). The ends were cut back, 0 bases at V and 3 bases at J, with 9 bases in the middle. This CDR3 is built from 14 residues. The CDR3 loop reads CASSQDLQHYEQYF. The CDR3 DNA sequence: TGTGCCAGCAGCCAAGATTTACAGCACTACGAGCAGTACTTC.

The chain carries TRBV5-1 and TRBJ2-1, with 7 bases that match TRBD1. This CDR3 contains 16 residues. Germline lookup yields CDR1 SGHRS and CDR2 YFSETQ. V lost 4 bases, J lost 3 bases, and 10 bases stayed unmatched. The CDR3 DNA is TGCGCCAGCAGCCCTCCAGACAGGGTTGACTACAATGAGCAGTTCTTC. It codes for CASSPPDRVDYNEQFF.

The rearrangement links TRBV6-5 to TRBJ1-2, with TRBD1 as a possible D gene (6 bases). The CDR3 consists of 13 residues. Germline V lookup: CDR1 MNHEY, CDR2 SVGAGI. Trimming pared 2 bases from V and 5 bases from J, leaving 9 bases between. The CDR3 DNA follows: TGTGCCAGCAGTTACGGTGGGACATATGGCTACACCTTC. Translated: CASSYGGTYGYTF.

The chain recombines TRBV6-5 with TRBJ2-3; 7 bases map to TRBD2. From germline, CDR1 is MNHEY and CDR2 SVGAGI. The ends lost 4 bases at V and 0 bases at J; junction bases unmatched: 4. The CDR3 is 15 amino acids. The CDR3 DNA is TGTGCCAGCAGTTCTAGCGGAAGTAGCACAGATACGCAGTATTTT. Translation gives CASSSSGSSTDTQYF.

The chain is built from TRBV4-1 and TRBJ2-2, with 8 bases aligning to TRBD1. Germline V lookup: CDR1 MGHRA, CDR2 YSYEKL. V was clipped by 3 bases and J by 5 bases; unmatched bases: 8. The CDR3 length is 16 residues. DNA for the CDR3: TGCGCCAGCAGCCAGTTCCGGGACAGGACGACCGGGGAGCTGTTTTTT. Translation gives CASSQFRDRTTGELFF.

V gene TRBV6-6 combines with J gene TRBJ2-5; the D is unclear. This CDR3 contains 12 residues. The germline gives CDR1 MNHNY, CDR2 SVGAGI (reference sequence). With 2 bases removed from V and 2 bases from J, the gap between germline ends came to 3 bases. The CDR3, as DNA: TGTGCCAGCAGTTACCCGCAAGAGACCCAGTACTTC. Translation: CASSYPQETQYF.

The CDR3 spells CAWSGLAGGPTYEQYF. CDR3 coding DNA: TGTGCCTGGAGTGGGTTAGCGGGAGGGCCGACCTACGAGCAGTACTTC. This rearrangement joins TRBV30 to TRBJ2-7, with 11 bases matching TRBD2. The CDR3 length is 16 residues. V lost 1 base to trimming and J lost 2 bases; unmatched junction nucleotides: 7. Germline V CDR1 and CDR2: GTSNPN, SVGIG (reference sequence).

This clone was counted a single time. Other DNA sequences of this sample code for an identical CDR3. The chain couples TRBV2 to TRBJ2-3; maybe TRBD2 (6 bases). The CDR3 is made up of 15 amino acids. CDR1 and CDR2 (germline): SNHLY, FYNNEI. V lost 4 bases and J 1 base, leaving 12 bases between the germline ends. In nucleotides, the CDR3 is TGTGCCAGCAGTGGTCGCACGGGGGGCACAGATACGCAGTATTTT. Protein sequence: CASSGRTGGTDTQYF. Combining the CDR3 with reference TRBV2 and TRBJ2-3 gives the whole variable domain EPEVTQTPSHQVTQMGQEVILRCVPISNHLYFYWYRQILGQKVEFLVSFYNNEISEKSEIFDDQFSVERPDGSNFTLKIRSTKLEDSAMYFCASSGRTGGTDTQYFGPGTRLTVL.

This clone was picked up one time. The rearrangement uses TRBV9 and TRBJ2-1; TRBD2 agrees at 9 bases. The CDR3 sequence is 16 residues long. After removal of 4 bases from V and 10 bases from J, the junction contained 15 bases not matched to a gene. In germline, CDR1 is SGDLS, CDR2 YYNGEE. In DNA form, the CDR3 reads TGTGCCAGCAGCTTAGCGGGAGTACAGGGGATGGAAGAGCAGTTCTTC. Protein sequence: CASSLAGVQGMEEQFF.

In this sample, this clone turned up a few times. V gene TRBV27 combines with J gene TRBJ1-5, with no clear D. Germline V CDR1 and CDR2: MNHEY, SMNVEV (reference sequence). Trimming shortened V by 3 bases and J by 0 bases, and 9 bases separated the two germline ends. The CDR3 spans 15 residues. The CDR3 DNA sequence: TGTGCCAGCAGTTTTACAGCAATTAGCAATCAGCCCCAGCATTTT. Its translation is CASSFTAISNQPQHF.

The chain carries TRBV19 and TRBJ2-5, with TRBD2 matching 10 bases. V shed 11 bases, J shed 2 bases, and the junction held 11 bases outside the gene matches. CDR1 is LNHDA, CDR2 SQIVND, per germline (reference sequence). The CDR3 covers 15 residues. The CDR3 DNA reads TGTGCCGCCGGGACAGCGGGAGGGTTTCAAGAGACCCAGTACTTC. Translation: CAAGTAGGFQETQYF.

The chain is built from TRBV18 and TRBJ1-4; D is possibly TRBD1 (6 bases). Germline V gene sequence: CDR1 KGHSH, CDR2 LQKENI. V lost 6 bases and J 2 bases, leaving 16 bases between the germline ends. The CDR3 consists of 16 residues. In DNA, the CDR3 is TGTGCCAGCTCGCTGGACAGAAGAGGGACTAATGAAAAACTGTTTTTT. Amino acids: CASSLDRRGTNEKLFF.

The chain has TRBV19 and TRBJ2-1, with a possible D match to TRBD1 (6 bases). V lost 7 bases and J lost 3, with 19 bases in between. This CDR3 comprises 16 residues. Germline V gene sequence: CDR1 LNHDA, CDR2 SQIVND (reference sequence). The CDR3 here is CASTKVGGTGYNEQFF. DNA of the CDR3: TGTGCCAGTACCAAAGTAGGGGGTACTGGCTACAATGAGCAGTTCTTC.

This chain connects TRBV9 to TRBJ2-5, with 7 bases fitting TRBD2. Germline V lookup: CDR1 SGDLS, CDR2 YYNGEE. V dropped 1 base and J dropped 2; count of bases not matched to a gene: 5. There are 15 residues in the CDR3. CDR3 DNA: TGTGCCAGCAGCGTAAGCGGGGCGTCACAAGAGACCCAGTACTTC. Its translation: CASSVSGASQETQYF.

The chain is built from TRBV7-9 and TRBJ2-5, with D maybe TRBD1 (5 bases). Germline CDR1 SEHNR, CDR2 FQNEAQ (reference sequence). CDR3 length equals 14 residues. Deletions cut 7 bases from V and 0 bases from J, with 12 bases between. CDR3 loop: CASIQDPYQETQYF. The CDR3 coding sequence is TGTGCCAGCATACAGGATCCGTACCAAGAGACCCAGTACTTC. The full variable domain, with the rest looked up from reference TRBV7-9 and TRBJ2-5, is DTGVSQNPRHKITKRGQNVTFRCDPISEHNRLYWYRQTLGQGPEFLTYFQNEAQLEKSRLLSDRFSAERPKGSFSTLEIQRTEQGDSAMYLCASIQDPYQETQYFGPGTRLLVL.

This chain links TRBV6-1 with TRBJ2-7, with TRBD2 identical over 12 bases. The germline V gene encodes CDR1 MNHNS and CDR2 SASEGT. V lost 1 base to trimming and J lost 1 base; unmatched junction nucleotides: 5. CDR3 length equals 17 residues. DNA of the CDR3: TGTGCCAGCAGTGAAGGGACTAGCGGGGCCCGTTCCTACGAGCAGTACTTC. It codes for CASSEGTSGARSYEQYF.

The rearrangement uses TRBV5-1 and TRBJ2-3, with 14 bases aligning to TRBD2. The CDR3 extends over 17 amino acids. V lost 4 bases to trimming and J lost 4 bases; unmatched junction nucleotides: 8. The germline CDR1 and CDR2 sequences are SGHRS and YFSETQ. For the CDR3, the DNA is TGCGCCAGCAGCACGGGACTAGCGGGAGCTGGGGCAGATACGCAGTATTTT. Residues: CASSTGLAGAGADTQYF.

The chain couples TRBV20-1 to TRBJ1-5, with D possibly being TRBD1 (5 bases). The V end was cut by 3 bases, the J end by 0 bases, with 15 bases between. The CDR3 sequence is 16 residues long. Germline CDR1 and CDR2: DFQATT and SNEGSKA (reference sequence). The chain's CDR3 is CSASNVGGNSNQPQHF. CDR3 bases: TGCAGTGCTAGTAATGTTGGGGGGAATAGCAATCAGCCCCAGCATTTT.

The chain joins TRBV27 to TRBJ1-1; 10 bases align to TRBD1. Trimming removed 5 bases from V and 11 bases from J; junction bases left unmatched: 8. CDR1 and CDR2 (germline): MNHEY, SMNVEV (reference sequence). This CDR3 is built from 13 residues. The CDR3 DNA reads as TGTGCCAGCAGTCCGACCCGACAGGGGGCGGCTTTCTTT. This translates into CASSPTRQGAAFF.

This clone turned up a few times. The rearrangement links TRBV11-3 to TRBJ2-7; D remains ambiguous. Trimming stripped 3 bases from V and 7 bases from J, with 7 bases between. CDR1 and CDR2 from the germline V gene are SGHNT and YENEEA. The CDR3 spans 11 residues. CDR3 sequence reads: CASSFPGEQYF. DNA of the CDR3: TGTGCCAGCAGCTTCCCCGGGGAGCAGTACTTC.

Written as DNA, the CDR3 is TGCGCCAGCAGTCACGTGCGAGGTGGAAACACCATATATTTT. This gives the protein CASSHVRGGNTIYF. The J gene is TRBJ1-3, the V gene TRBV23-1; unclear D gene. TRBV23-1 is identified as an open reading frame with a role that is uncertain. Deletions cut 3 bases from V and 3 bases from J, with 9 bases between. The CDR3 has 14 residues.

This clone was detected only once. The rearrangement joins TRBV6-6 to TRBJ2-7, with a tentative D call TRBD2 (5 bases). Trimming cost V 3 bases and J 4 bases, with 13 bases left between them. Germline CDR1 is MNHNY and CDR2 is SVGAGI (reference sequence). The CDR3 has 14 amino acids. This chain's CDR3 is CASSYQLGSYEQYF. The CDR3 DNA reads TGTGCCAGCAGTTATCAACTAGGGAGTTACGAGCAGTACTTC.

The rearrangement uses TRBV7-9 and TRBJ2-1; 9 bases map to TRBD2. CDR1 SEHNR and CDR2 FQNEAQ come from the germline V gene (reference sequence). The CDR3 runs to 18 residues. Germline trimming cut 5 bases from V and 8 bases from J; bases unmatched to any gene: 19. The CDR3 DNA reads TGTGCCAGCAGCGCAGGACCGCCTGGTCCTAGCGGGGACCATGAGCAGTTCTTC. Amino acid sequence: CASSAGPPGPSGDHEQFF.

This clone occurred many times. The chain has TRBV6-6 and TRBJ1-1, with D tentatively TRBD1 (6 bases). From germline, CDR1 is MNHNY and CDR2 SVGAGI (reference sequence). Trimming shortened V by 2 bases and J by 0 bases, and 10 bases separated the two germline ends. CDR3 length: 15 amino acids. CDR3 nucleotide sequence: TGTGCCAGCAGTTACAAGGGACACCTGAACACTGAAGCTTTCTTT. Protein: CASSYKGHLNTEAFF.

The CDR3 loop reads CASSARTSGRTDTQYF. DNA of the CDR3: TGTGCCAGCAGCGCACGGACTAGCGGCCGCACAGATACGCAGTATTTT. The V gene is TRBV11-3, the J gene TRBJ2-3, with 10 bases lining up with TRBD2. Trimming took 5 bases from V and 1 from J; bases not matched to a gene: 6. Germline-derived CDR1 and CDR2 are SGHNT and YENEEA. The CDR3 is 16 amino acids. Full variable domain (rest looked up from reference TRBV11-3 and TRBJ2-3): EAGVVQSPRYKIIEKKQPVAFWCNPISGHNTLYWYLQNLGQGPELLIRYENEEAVDDSQLPKDRFSAERLKGVDSTLKIQPAELGDSAVYLCASSARTSGRTDTQYFGPGTRLTVL.